Each of the 17 T cell receptor beta chains below was sequenced from the same sample in a study of blood T cell repertoires in COVID-19. Profiling relied on immunoSEQ multiplex PCR, and the TCRdb table lists in-frame clones only, not all of them. The data show fewer than 650,000 clones, around 90% seen once. The sequenced sample consisted of peripheral blood. Receptor source: a woman aged 45-59 years with COVID-19, enrolled during active disease.

The gene calls are TRBV19 and TRBJ1-5; 9 bases align to TRBD1. V lost 3 bases to trimming and J lost 4 bases; unmatched junction nucleotides: 4. The CDR3 runs 15 residues. From germline, CDR1 is LNHDA and CDR2 SQIVND (reference sequence). CDR3 nucleotides: TGTGCCAGTAGTATGGGGGGACAGGGAAATCAGCCCCAGCATTTT. Translation gives CASSMGGQGNQPQHF. The whole variable domain, remainder taken from reference TRBV19 and TRBJ1-5, is DGGITQSPKYLFRKEGQNVTLSCEQNLNHDAMYWYRQDPGQGLRLIYYSQIVNDFQKGDIAEGYSVSREKKESFPLTVTSAQKNPTAFYLCASSMGGQGNQPQHFGDGTRLSIL.

The count of this clone is one. The V gene is TRBV30, the J gene TRBJ2-7; 8 bases are shared with TRBD1. Germline V gene data show CDR1 as GTSNPN and CDR2 as SVGIG (reference sequence). Trimming cost V 7 bases and J 3 bases; bases outside gene matches: 5. The CDR3 sequence is 12 residues long. CDR3 amino acids: CASQDRDYEQYF. The CDR3 nucleotides read TGTGCCTCCCAGGACAGGGACTACGAGCAGTACTTC. Full variable domain (missing parts from reference TRBV30 and TRBJ2-7): SQTIHQWPATLVQPVGSPLSLECTVEGTSNPNLYWYRQAAGRGLQLLFYSVGIGQISSEVPQNLSASRPQDRQFILSSKKLLLSDSGFYLCASQDRDYEQYFGPGTRLTVT.

This chain joins TRBV7-6 and TRBJ2-5; D possibly corresponds to TRBD1 (6 bases). Trimming cost V 0 bases and J 1 base, with 6 bases left between them. This CDR3 has 14 residues. Germline CDR1 SGHVS, CDR2 FNYEAQ. CDR3: CASSLADSQETQYF. CDR3 bases: TGTGCCAGCAGCTTAGCGGACAGCCAAGAGACCCAGTACTTC.

The gene calls are TRBV27 and TRBJ2-2; 11 bases align to TRBD2. This CDR3 is built from 17 residues. CDR1 is MNHEY, CDR2 SMNVEV, per germline (reference sequence). Trimming at V came to 0 bases and at J to 4 bases, leaving 4 bases not matched to a gene. The CDR3 sequence: CASSLSSGGAGTGELFF. The CDR3 DNA reads TGTGCCAGCAGTTTATCTAGCGGGGGGGCGGGCACCGGGGAGCTGTTTTTT.

This clone was seen just once. Mismatch with germline at one junction end may stem from a read error. Different DNA sequences within this sample yield the same CDR3. The chain joins TRBV28 to TRBJ1-6; D remains unclear. The CDR3 has 15 amino acids. Germline V gives CDR1 MDHEN, CDR2 SYDVKM. CDR3 bases: TGTGCTAGCAGTTTACCCCTCGGGGATAATTCACCCCTCCACTTT. Translation: CASSLPLGDNSPLHF.

The V gene is TRBV25-1, the J gene TRBJ2-2; 7 positions match TRBD1. Germline-derived CDR1 and CDR2 are MGHDK and SYGVNS. The length of the CDR3 is 13 residues. Unmatched junction bases numbered 1, after V lost 4 bases and J lost 5 bases. CDR3 nucleotides: TGTGCCAGCAGTGGACAGGGAACCGGGGAGCTGTTTTTT. It codes for CASSGQGTGELFF.

The sample holds one count of this clone. J is TRBJ1-1 and V is TRBV11-1; D is undetermined. V was cut by 3 bases and J by 3 bases, with 8 bases left in between. Germline V lookup: CDR1 SGHAT, CDR2 FQDESV (reference sequence). This CDR3 has 13 amino acids. The CDR3: CASSFWLDTEAFF. The CDR3 DNA is TGTGCCAGCAGCTTTTGGTTAGACACTGAAGCTTTCTTT.

The chain couples TRBV29-1 to TRBJ1-2; D remains ambiguous. CDR1 and CDR2 from the germline V gene are SQVTM and ANQGSEA. The CDR3 loop spans 14 amino acids. Trimming took off 1 base at V and 0 bases at J, with 9 bases between the two ends. The CDR3 DNA reads TGCAGCGTTGAAGGCCGGCGGGCTAACTATGGCTACACCTTC. Translating gives CSVEGRRANYGYTF.

V is TRBV12-5 and J is TRBJ2-5; no reliable D call. The V gene's germline CDR1 is LGHNT and CDR2 FRNRAP. Trimming removed 1 base at V and 3 bases at J, with 6 bases between. The CDR3 is 13 residues long. CDR3 residues: CASGLDIEETQYF. CDR3 DNA sequence: TGTGCTAGTGGTTTGGATATAGAAGAGACCCAGTACTTC.

The chain employs TRBV20-1 and TRBJ2-2, with 7 bases lining up with TRBD1. The CDR3 consists of 17 residues. V was pared by 3 bases and J by 3 bases, with 13 bases of the junction left unmatched. CDR1 and CDR2 from the germline V gene are DFQATT and SNEGSKA (reference sequence). CDR3 DNA: TGCAGTGCTAGTCCTACGGACAGGCCGGCTTACACCGGGGAGCTGTTTTTT. Amino acid sequence: CSASPTDRPAYTGELFF.

The rearrangement joins TRBV3-1 (or the pseudogene TRBV3-2) to TRBJ2-1, with 12 bases lining up with TRBD2. CDR1 LGHDT and CDR2 YNNKEL come from the germline V gene (reference sequence). J gave up 8 bases and V 1 base, and 6 bases lay outside the gene matches. This CDR3 is built from 16 residues. CDR3 DNA: TGTGCCAGCAGCCAAGTGCTAGCGGGGGGGCTTTATGAGCAGTTCTTC. Residues: CASSQVLAGGLYEQFF.

This clone was picked up a small number of times. This chain links TRBV5-1 with TRBJ1-2, with 7 bases aligning to TRBD1. Germline CDR1 SGHRS, CDR2 YFSETQ. Trimming cost V 5 bases and J 2 bases; bases outside gene matches: 9. This CDR3 is built from 15 residues. The CDR3 DNA reads TGCGCCAGCAGAAATCCAGGGGGACTCAACTATGGCTACACCTTC. Protein sequence: CASRNPGGLNYGYTF.

The chain is built from TRBV28 and TRBJ1-5; D remains ambiguous. The CDR3 extends over 15 amino acids. With 5 bases removed from V and 6 bases from J, the gap between germline ends came to 17 bases. Germline V lookup: CDR1 MDHEN, CDR2 SYDVKM. CDR3 DNA sequence: TGTGCCAGCAGTCCGTCGACTGGGCTAGCTCAGCCCCAGCATTTT. This sequence encodes CASSPSTGLAQPQHF.

This clone came up a few times. This same CDR3 is encoded by further DNA sequences in the sample. This rearrangement joins TRBV19 to TRBJ1-1, with D possibly TRBD1 on 6 matching bases. There are 14 residues in the CDR3. Germline V gives CDR1 LNHDA, CDR2 SQIVND (reference sequence). Trimming pared 3 bases from V and 0 bases from J, leaving 8 bases between. This chain's CDR3 is CASSMRGMNTEAFF. As DNA, the CDR3 is TGTGCCAGTAGTATGAGGGGGATGAACACTGAAGCTTTCTTT.

The genes are TRBV7-9 and TRBJ2-1; 9 nucleotides match TRBD2. This CDR3 contains 15 residues. The junction had 6 bases not matched to a gene; V was cut back by 0 bases and J by 9 bases. Germline V gives CDR1 SEHNR, CDR2 FQNEAQ (reference sequence). CDR3 loop: CASSLAAGGGTEQFF. In DNA, the CDR3 is TGTGCCAGCAGCTTAGCGGCGGGGGGGGGCACTGAGCAGTTCTTC.

This clone came up a few times. V is TRBV5-1 and J is TRBJ2-7; 7 nucleotides agree with TRBD2. Germline CDR1 SGHRS, CDR2 YFSETQ. The V and J ends lost 0 bases and 1 base, in that order; junction bases with no gene match: 7. The CDR3 has 16 residues. CDR3 in DNA: TGCGCCAGCAGCTTGGAAGGTCAGGGAGGGTCCTACGAGCAGTACTTC. Its protein product is CASSLEGQGGSYEQYF. Full variable domain (remainder filled in from reference TRBV5-1 and TRBJ2-7): KAGVTQTPRYLIKTRGQQVTLSCSPISGHRSVSWYQQTPGQGLQFLFEYFSETQRNKGNFPGRFSGRQFSNSRSEMNVSTLELGDSALYLCASSLEGQGGSYEQYFGPGTRLTVT.

This chain connects TRBV4-1 to TRBJ2-7; 12 bases are a match to TRBD2. There are 16 residues in the CDR3. CDR1 is MGHRA and CDR2 is YSYEKL in the germline V gene. The V segment lost 1 base and the J segment 3 bases; nucleotides outside the gene matches: 4. CDR3 in DNA: TGCGCCAGCAGCCAAGTACTAGCGGGGGGTTACTACGAGCAGTACTTC. It translates to CASSQVLAGGYYEQYF.